These 29 T cell receptor beta chains were all obtained from the same sample, sequenced in a study of shared clonotypes between healthy human individuals. This table comes from immunoSEQ multiplex PCR, and its TCRdb copy is limited to in-frame clones, with some not included. The data contain 500,000 to 550,000 clones, more than 95% of them singletons. Material for sequencing was naive CD4+ T cells sorted from blood. Subset indicated: CD45RA+ positively selected. The receptors shown here come from a woman aged 25 to 39 in good health.

The rearrangement joins TRBV7-7 to TRBJ2-7, with 10 bases that match TRBD2. V shed 3 bases, J shed 6 bases, and the junction held 8 bases outside the gene matches. The CDR3 is 15 amino acids. Germline CDR1 and CDR2: SSHAT and FNYEAQ (reference sequence). This CDR3 is CASSFQAGGQSEQYF. CDR3 nucleotides: TGTGCCAGCAGCTTCCAAGCGGGGGGGCAATCCGAGCAGTACTTC.

The V gene is TRBV28, the J gene TRBJ2-7, with a possible D match to TRBD2 (6 bases). The germline V gene encodes CDR1 MDHEN and CDR2 SYDVKM. CDR3 length: 16 amino acids. V lost 6 bases, J lost 4 bases, and 22 bases lay in between. CDR3 sequence reads: CASRLLGSGGEYEQYF. The DNA for the CDR3 is TGTGCCAGCAGACTATTGGGTAGCGGAGGAGAGTACGAGCAGTACTTC.

On this clone: This CDR3 is also generated by other DNA sequences in the sample. This chain connects TRBV5-1 to TRBJ1-1, with TRBD1 matching over 9 bases. J was trimmed by 2 bases and V by 0 bases; bases with no gene match: 5. Germline lookup yields CDR1 SGHRS and CDR2 YFSETQ. The CDR3 length is 16 residues. The CDR3 reads CASSLAGQGLNTEAFF. The CDR3 coding sequence is TGCGCCAGCAGCTTGGCCGGACAGGGGTTAAACACTGAAGCTTTCTTT.

This chain connects TRBV19 to TRBJ2-7; TRBD2 might be the D (5 bases). Trimming shortened V by 5 bases and J by 4 bases, and 15 bases separated the two germline ends. Germline values: CDR1 LNHDA, CDR2 SQIVND (reference sequence). The CDR3 has 14 amino acids. CDR3 sequence: CASSSYSGDYEQYF. The CDR3 DNA follows: TGTGCCAGTAGTTCCTATTCCGGGGATTACGAGCAGTACTTC.

This clone was counted a single time. The chain joins TRBV27 to TRBJ2-7; tentatively, D is TRBD1 (6 bases). The CDR3 runs 13 residues. V lost 3 bases, J lost 4 bases, and 10 bases lay in between. Germline-derived CDR1 and CDR2 are MNHEY and SMNVEV (reference sequence). The CDR3 region has the DNA TGTGCCAGCAGTTTTACAGGGTTTTACGAGCAGTACTTC. Amino acids: CASSFTGFYEQYF.

The rearrangement links TRBV2 to TRBJ1-4; D is undetermined. The length of the CDR3 is 13 residues. From germline, CDR1 is SNHLY and CDR2 FYNNEI. Deletions cut 6 bases from V and 6 bases from J, with 11 bases between. CDR3 sequence (DNA): TGTGCCAGCAGGGGCCGGAGCTATGAAAAACTGTTTTTT. Residues: CASRGRSYEKLFF. Supplemented by reference TRBV2 and TRBJ1-4, the full variable domain reads EPEVTQTPSHQVTQMGQEVILRCVPISNHLYFYWYRQILGQKVEFLVSFYNNEISEKSEIFDDQFSVERPDGSNFTLKIRSTKLEDSAMYFCASRGRSYEKLFFGSGTQLSVL.

J is TRBJ2-7 and V is TRBV7-2; TRBD2 matches 9 bases. V gave up 5 bases and J gave up 3 bases; unmatched junction bases: 11. CDR3 length equals 16 residues. Germline-derived CDR1 and CDR2 are SGHTA and FQGNSA. The CDR3 nucleotides read TGTGCCAGCAGCGATCCTTTCCTAGCGGGGATCTACGAGCAGTACTTC. It codes for CASSDPFLAGIYEQYF.

The chain employs TRBV14 and TRBJ2-3; D gene unclear. V shed 1 base and J shed 11 bases, with 19 bases lying between them. The CDR3 has 15 amino acids. Germline-derived CDR1 and CDR2 are SGHDN and FVKESK. The DNA of the CDR3 is TGTGCCAGCAGCCAAGGGGGAATCACTCCTATAGGGCAGTATTTT. Protein: CASSQGGITPIGQYF.

This chain connects TRBV29-1 to TRBJ1-2, with D maybe TRBD1 (6 bases). In germline, CDR1 is SQVTM, CDR2 ANQGSEA. V was shortened by 6 bases and J by 2 bases, with 13 bases between the two germline ends. The CDR3 is 13 amino acids. In DNA form, the CDR3 reads TGCAGCGTCAACAGGGAGTTGAACTATGGCTACACCTTC. Translated, it gives CSVNRELNYGYTF.

V gene TRBV19 combines with J gene TRBJ2-1; D is unresolved. Germline CDR1 LNHDA, CDR2 SQIVND (reference sequence). Trimming shortened V by 0 bases and J by 2 bases, and 8 bases separated the two germline ends. The CDR3 length is 15 residues. The CDR3 region is CASSIDIGAYNEQFF. For the CDR3, the DNA is TGTGCCAGTAGTATAGATATAGGAGCCTACAATGAGCAGTTCTTC.

Concerning this clone: Other DNA sequences from this sample encode an identical CDR3 as well. This sequence joins TRBV11-2 and TRBJ2-5; no definite D call. CDR3 length equals 14 residues. Trimming took off 5 bases at V and 4 bases at J, with 14 bases between the two ends. The germline V gene has CDR1 SGHAT and CDR2 FQNNGV. CDR3 protein: CASSLGPTGETQYF. The CDR3 nucleotides read TGTGCCAGCAGCCTTGGACCTACCGGAGAGACCCAGTACTTC. Full variable domain (missing parts from reference TRBV11-2 and TRBJ2-5): EAGVAQSPRYKIIEKRQSVAFWCNPISGHATLYWYQQILGQGPKLLIQFQNNGVVDDSQLPKDRFSAERLKGVDSTLKIQPAKLEDSAVYLCASSLGPTGETQYFGPGTRLLVL.

The chain uses TRBV18 and TRBJ2-7; tentative D call: TRBD1 (6 bases). CDR3 length equals 12 residues. V dropped 5 bases and J dropped 5 bases, with 10 bases sitting between them. Germline CDR1 KGHSH, CDR2 LQKENI. DNA for the CDR3: TGTGCCAGCTCAAACAGGGTCCACGAGCAGTACTTC. Residues: CASSNRVHEQYF.

V is TRBV9 and J is TRBJ2-1, with a possible D match to TRBD1 (5 bases). The CDR3 has 15 amino acids. Per the germline V gene, CDR1 is SGDLS and CDR2 is YYNGEE. The ends were cut back, 4 bases at V and 6 bases at J, with 17 bases in the middle. In DNA form, the CDR3 reads TGTGCCAGCAGCCCCGCAAGGGGCCCCGGCAATGAGCAGTTCTTC. Residues: CASSPARGPGNEQFF.

The CDR3 DNA reads as TGTGCCAGCAGTTCGACAGGCTCCGATAATGAAAAACTGTTTTTT. It translates to CASSSTGSDNEKLFF. The genes are TRBV28 and TRBJ1-4; possible D gene TRBD1, 6 bases. Trimming stripped 4 bases from V and 4 bases from J, with 13 bases between. The CDR3 contains 15 residues. From germline, CDR1 is MDHEN and CDR2 SYDVKM.

CDR3 region: CASRQNVGGTGELFF. CDR3 in DNA: TGTGCCAGCAGGCAAAATGTGGGGGGCACCGGGGAGCTGTTTTTT. The rearrangement joins TRBV6-5 to TRBJ2-2, with a tentative D call TRBD2 (6 bases). Trimming took off 6 bases at V and 4 bases at J, with 15 bases between the two ends. Per the germline V gene, CDR1 is MNHEY and CDR2 is SVGAGI. The CDR3 spans 15 residues.

This clone was observed a single time. This chain connects TRBV5-1 to TRBJ1-1; TRBD1 agrees at 10 bases. J was trimmed by 0 bases and V by 1 base; bases with no gene match: 3. This CDR3 comprises 16 residues. Germline loops: CDR1 SGHRS, CDR2 YFSETQ. The CDR3 nucleotides are TGCGCCAGCAGCTTGACGGGACAGGGGATGAACACTGAAGCTTTCTTT. Translated, it gives CASSLTGQGMNTEAFF.

The chain carries TRBV28 and TRBJ1-2, with unresolved D. Per the germline V gene, CDR1 is MDHEN and CDR2 is SYDVKM. Trimming took off 1 base at V and 0 bases at J, with 9 bases between the two ends. The length of the CDR3 is 15 residues. The CDR3 sequence: CASSLYPGTNYGYTF. In DNA, the CDR3 is TGTGCCAGCAGTTTATACCCGGGGACTAACTATGGCTACACCTTC.

This clone was recorded once. The V gene is TRBV2, the J gene TRBJ2-7, with TRBD1 matching 11 bases. J lost 4 bases, V lost 5 bases, and 7 bases had no gene match. Germline V CDR1 and CDR2: SNHLY, FYNNEI. CDR3 length: 15 amino acids. The CDR3 DNA is TGTGCCAGCAGTTCACCGGGACAGGGGGATTACGAGCAGTACTTC. As protein: CASSSPGQGDYEQYF.

The V gene is TRBV7-9, the J gene TRBJ2-2, with TRBD1 identical over 8 bases. The germline gives CDR1 SEHNR, CDR2 FQNEAQ (reference sequence). The V and J ends lost 0 bases and 2 bases, in that order; junction bases with no gene match: 5. The CDR3 consists of 17 residues. The CDR3 region is CASSLALRGHNTGELFF. In DNA, the CDR3 is TGTGCCAGCAGCTTAGCTCTCAGGGGGCATAACACCGGGGAGCTGTTTTTT.

The chain joins TRBV11-1 to TRBJ2-7; 7 bases agree with TRBD2. V shed 2 bases and J 5 bases; nucleotides not matched to a gene: 9. Germline lookup yields CDR1 SGHAT and CDR2 FQDESV (reference sequence). The CDR3 totals 15 residues. CDR3 sequence reads: CASSLRAGALHEQYF. CDR3 nucleotides: TGTGCCAGCAGCTTAAGGGCGGGAGCGCTCCACGAGCAGTACTTC.

The rearrangement links TRBV21-1 to TRBJ1-1. TRBV21-1 is annotated as a pseudogene. This CDR3 has 16 amino acids. The CDR3 nucleotides read TGTGCCAGCAGCAATTTTCCCCGGGACCTACAACCTGAAGCTTTCTTT. Its translation is CASSNFPRDLQPEAFF.

Only one count was recorded for this clone. The chain combines TRBV5-8 with TRBJ2-5; perhaps TRBD2 as D (5 bases). CDR1 and CDR2 (germline): SGHTS, YDEGEE. With 2 bases removed from V and 4 bases from J, the gap between germline ends came to 9 bases. The CDR3 is 13 amino acids. Here the CDR3 reads CASSLGRRETQYF. In DNA form, the CDR3 reads TGTGCCAGCAGCTTAGGGAGACGAGAGACCCAGTACTTC.

This chain connects TRBV6-1 to TRBJ2-3; 7 nucleotides align to TRBD1. The CDR3 is 15 amino acids. V lost 6 bases to trimming and J lost 5 bases; unmatched junction nucleotides: 11. The germline CDR1 and CDR2 sequences are MNHNS and SASEGT. CDR3 sequence: CASRIIRTGEDTQYF. The CDR3 DNA is TGTGCCAGCAGGATTATCCGAACAGGGGAAGATACGCAGTATTTT.

CDR3 sequence reads: CASSSSGGEQYF. The CDR3 bases are TGTGCCAGCAGCTCCTCCGGGGGCGAGCAGTACTTC. The chain carries TRBV11-3 and TRBJ2-7, with D possibly TRBD2 on 6 matching bases. Germline V gene lookup returns CDR1 SGHNT and CDR2 YENEEA. The CDR3 contains 12 residues. Trimming pared 4 bases from V and 6 bases from J, leaving 10 bases between.

With regard to this clone: At one end the junction does not follow the germline gene, possibly because of a read error. The rearrangement joins TRBV28 to TRBJ2-7; possibly TRBD1 or TRBD2 for D (5 bases each). CDR1 is MDHEN, CDR2 SYDVKM, per germline. The CDR3 extends over 13 amino acids. The CDR3 reads CASSLVGTYGQYF. DNA for the CDR3: TGTGCCAGCAGTTTGGTAGGGACCTACGGGCAGTACTTC.

V is TRBV28 and J is TRBJ2-7, with D perhaps matching TRBD2 (6 bases). The CDR3 runs 14 residues. The V gene's germline CDR1 is MDHEN and CDR2 SYDVKM. The germline V and J ends were trimmed by 11 bases and 1 base, with 18 bases remaining between them. CDR3 loop: CASVAGMGSYEQYF. CDR3 sequence (DNA): TGTGCCTCAGTTGCGGGAATGGGATCCTACGAGCAGTACTTC.

The chain links TRBV28 to TRBJ2-1, with 10 bases matching TRBD2. In germline, CDR1 is MDHEN, CDR2 SYDVKM. The J segment lost 8 bases and the V segment lost 5 bases, leaving 12 bases of the junction unmatched. The CDR3 has 16 residues. CDR3: CASSPAGASGSYEQFF. The CDR3 DNA sequence: TGTGCCAGCAGTCCAGCAGGCGCTAGCGGGAGCTATGAGCAGTTCTTC.

V usage is TRBV9 and J usage is TRBJ2-1; TRBD2 matches at 9 bases. The length of the CDR3 is 15 residues. Germline loops: CDR1 SGDLS, CDR2 YYNGEE. Losses at the gene ends were 4 bases for V and 2 bases for J; bases not matched to a gene: 4. The CDR3 reads CASSQAGGTYNEQFF. CDR3 sequence (DNA): TGTGCCAGCAGCCAAGCGGGGGGAACCTACAATGAGCAGTTCTTC.

This clone was seen a single time. This chain uses TRBV7-3 with TRBJ2-2; 10 bases agree with TRBD2. V shed 1 base and J 7 bases; nucleotides not matched to a gene: 9. The CDR3 contains 17 residues. Germline V CDR1 and CDR2: SGHTA, FQGTGA. The CDR3 sequence is CASSLKAGGPRGGELFF. The CDR3 DNA reads as TGTGCCAGCAGCTTAAAAGCGGGAGGGCCTAGGGGCGGGGAGCTGTTTTTT.